This T cell receptor beta chain comes out of a study of PD-L1 blockade in urothelial cancer. V was clipped by 4 bases and J by 8 bases; unmatched bases: 1. Germline lookup yields CDR1 SGHRS and CDR2 YFSETQ. The CDR3 covers 14 residues. In its sample, this clone is medium-sized. In each PCR, synthetic TCR analog templates were spiked in. The assay was immunoSEQ multiplex PCR, and TCRdb's table has in-frame clones only and misses some. Found here are tens of thousands of clones, around 82% of them singletons; the top ten hold about 3.3%. Specimen: PBMCs, collected around atezolizumab (anti-PD-L1) treatment. The chain uses TRBV5-1 and TRBJ2-1; 15 bases align to TRBD2. This clonotype was obtained from a man in his 70s with urothelial cancer. CDR3 in amino acids: CASSRTSGRDEQFF. CDR3 DNA: TGCGCCAGCAGCCGGACTAGCGGGAGGGATGAGCAGTTCTTC.